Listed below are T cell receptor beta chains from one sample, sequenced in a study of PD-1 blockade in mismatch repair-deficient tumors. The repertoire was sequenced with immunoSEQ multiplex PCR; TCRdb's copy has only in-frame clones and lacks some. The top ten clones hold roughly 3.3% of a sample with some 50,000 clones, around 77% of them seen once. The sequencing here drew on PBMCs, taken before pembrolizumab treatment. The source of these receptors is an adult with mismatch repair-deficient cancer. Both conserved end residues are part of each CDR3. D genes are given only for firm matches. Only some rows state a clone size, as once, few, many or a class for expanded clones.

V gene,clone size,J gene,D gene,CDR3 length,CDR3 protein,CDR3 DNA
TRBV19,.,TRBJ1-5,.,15,CASSKPPGGSQPQHF,TGTGCCAGTAGTAAGCCCCCGGGCGGGAGTCAGCCCCAGCATTTT
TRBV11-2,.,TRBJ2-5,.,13,CASSFEGQETQYF,TGTGCCAGCAGCTTTGAAGGTCAAGAGACCCAGTACTTC
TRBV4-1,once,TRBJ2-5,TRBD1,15,CASSPGQGKQETQYF,TGCGCCAGCAGCCCGGGACAGGGAAAACAAGAGACCCAGTACTTC
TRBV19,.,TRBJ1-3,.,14,CASSIGEYGNTIYF,TGTGCCAGTAGTATTGGGGAATATGGAAACACCATATATTTT
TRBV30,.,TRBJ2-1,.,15,CAWGRGESSYNEQFF,TGTGCCTGGGGCCGAGGGGAGAGCTCCTACAATGAGCAGTTCTTC
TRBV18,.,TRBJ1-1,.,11,CASQSRTEAFF,TGTGCCAGCCAGTCACGTACTGAAGCTTTCTTT
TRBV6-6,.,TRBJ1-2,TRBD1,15,CASSYGRDRDYGYTF,TGTGCCAGCAGTTACGGACGGGACAGGGACTATGGCTACACCTTC
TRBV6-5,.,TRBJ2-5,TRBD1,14,CASTQTGMGETQYF,TGTGCCAGCACCCAGACAGGGATGGGTGAGACCCAGTACTTC
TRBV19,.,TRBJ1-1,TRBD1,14,CASSNRDRNTEAFF,TGTGCCAGTAGTAACCGGGACAGGAACACTGAAGCTTTCTTT
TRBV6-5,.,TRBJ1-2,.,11,CASGSTYGYTF,TGTGCCTCAGGCAGTACCTATGGCTACACCTTC
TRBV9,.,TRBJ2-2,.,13,CASSARGPGELFF,TGTGCCAGCAGCGCCAGGGGCCCCGGGGAGCTGTTTTTT
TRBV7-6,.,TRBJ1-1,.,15,CASSLGRFLNTEAFF,TGTGCCAGCAGCTTAGGCAGGTTTTTGAACACTGAAGCTTTCTTT
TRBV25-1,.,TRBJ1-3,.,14,CASSRGDSGNTIYF,TGTGCCAGCAGCCGGGGGGACTCTGGAAACACCATATATTTT
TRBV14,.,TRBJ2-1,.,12,CASSQDSFGQFF,TGTGCCAGCAGCCAGGACAGCTTCGGGCAGTTCTTC
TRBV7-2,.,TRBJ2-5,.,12,CASSLVGETQYF,TGTGCCAGCAGCTTAGTGGGCGAGACCCAGTACTTC
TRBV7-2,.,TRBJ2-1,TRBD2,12,CASSLVGGPQFF,TGTGCCAGCAGCTTAGTGGGAGGGCCCCAGTTCTTC
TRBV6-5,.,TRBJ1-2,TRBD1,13,CASSYDRGEGYTF,TGTGCCAGCAGTTACGACAGGGGGGAAGGCTACACCTTC
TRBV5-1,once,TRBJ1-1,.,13,CASTSGTNTEAFF,TGCGCCAGCACCTCAGGGACGAACACTGAAGCTTTCTTT
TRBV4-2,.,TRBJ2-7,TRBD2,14,CASSFGTSGYEQYF,TGTGCCAGCAGCTTCGGGACTAGCGGGTACGAGCAGTACTTC
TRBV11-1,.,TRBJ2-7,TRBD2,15,CASSLASGSVYEQYF,TGTGCCAGCAGCTTGGCTAGCGGGAGTGTCTACGAGCAGTACTTC
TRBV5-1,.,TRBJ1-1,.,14,CASSLGTWSGEAFF,TGCGCCAGCAGCTTGGGGACCTGGAGTGGTGAAGCTTTCTTT
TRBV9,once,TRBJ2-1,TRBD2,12,CASSDGRNEQFF,TGTGCCAGCAGCGACGGGAGGAATGAGCAGTTCTTC
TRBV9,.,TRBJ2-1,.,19,CASSPGGGIALSSYNEQFF,TGTGCCAGCAGCCCCGGAGGCGGGATCGCCCTGAGTTCCTACAATGAGCAGTTCTTC
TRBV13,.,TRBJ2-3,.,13,CASSSTTWDTQYF,TGTGCCAGCAGTTCAACAACATGGGATACGCAGTATTTT
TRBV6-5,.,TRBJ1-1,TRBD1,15,CASSRQGRWGTEAFF,TGTGCCAGCAGCCGACAGGGGAGGTGGGGCACTGAAGCTTTCTTT
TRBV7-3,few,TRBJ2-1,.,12,CASSPNQGEQFF,TGTGCCAGCAGCCCCAACCAGGGTGAGCAGTTCTTC
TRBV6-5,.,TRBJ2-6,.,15,CASRNRGPALNVLTF,TGTGCCAGCAGAAACCGGGGGCCGGCACTCAACGTCCTGACTTTC